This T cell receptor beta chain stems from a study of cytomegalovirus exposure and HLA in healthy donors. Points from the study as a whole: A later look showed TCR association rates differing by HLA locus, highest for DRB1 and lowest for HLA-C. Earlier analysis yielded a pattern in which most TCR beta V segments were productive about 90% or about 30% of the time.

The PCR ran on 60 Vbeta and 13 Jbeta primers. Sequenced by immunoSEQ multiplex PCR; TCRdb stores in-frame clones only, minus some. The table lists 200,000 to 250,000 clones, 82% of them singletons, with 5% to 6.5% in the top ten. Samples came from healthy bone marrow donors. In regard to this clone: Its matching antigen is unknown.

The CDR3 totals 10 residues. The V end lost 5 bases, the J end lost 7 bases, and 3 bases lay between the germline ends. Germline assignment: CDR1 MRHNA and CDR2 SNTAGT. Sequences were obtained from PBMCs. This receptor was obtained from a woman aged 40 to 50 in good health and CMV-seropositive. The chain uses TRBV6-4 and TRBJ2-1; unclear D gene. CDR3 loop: CASSQNEQFF. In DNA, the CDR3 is TGTGCCAGCAGTCAAAATGAGCAGTTCTTC.